A single sample is the source of the 7 T cell receptor beta chains below, sequenced in a study of cytomegalovirus exposure and HLA in healthy donors. It was with 60 Vbeta and 13 Jbeta primers that the PCR ran. Libraries were prepared by immunoSEQ multiplex PCR; TCRdb keeps only in-frame clonotypes and omits some of them. The table shows approximately 160,000 clones, with about three quarters occurring only once. Sequenced: PBMCs. These receptors were obtained from a woman aged 40 to 50 in good health and CMV-seropositive.

This clone was observed a single time. The V gene is TRBV12-5, the J gene TRBJ2-3; D possibly corresponds to TRBD2 (6 bases). Trimming removed 6 bases from V and 1 base from J, with 14 bases in between. Looked up from germline, CDR1 is LGHNT and CDR2 is FRNRAP. CDR3 length: 15 residues. CDR3 protein: CASGLGEVGTDTQYF. In nucleotides, the CDR3 is TGTGCTAGTGGCCTAGGGGAGGTCGGCACAGATACGCAGTATTTT.

The chain is built from TRBV9 and TRBJ1-6; D gene ambiguous. V lost 0 bases and J lost 8, with 12 bases in between. This CDR3 spans 15 amino acids. Germline lookup yields CDR1 SGDLS and CDR2 YYNGEE. The CDR3 DNA is TGTGCCAGCAGCGTAGCTGGTCGCGAGGATTCACCCCTCCACTTT. Translation: CASSVAGREDSPLHF.

A word on this clone: Mismatch with germline at one junction end may stem from a read error. The gene calls are TRBV28 and TRBJ2-3; no definite D call. This CDR3 is built from 13 residues. In germline, CDR1 is MDHEN, CDR2 SYDVKM. Here the CDR3 reads CASSWSGGGAPPF. The DNA of the CDR3 is TGTGCCAGCAGCTGGTCTGGTGGCGGCGCCCCTCCCTTT.

The chain combines TRBV30 with TRBJ2-7; TRBD1 is a possible D gene (6 bases). This CDR3 has 16 amino acids. Trimming took off 1 base at V and 4 bases at J, with 20 bases between the two ends. CDR1 GTSNPN and CDR2 SVGIG come from the germline V gene (reference sequence). This CDR3 reads CAWSDPTGHGRYEQYF. CDR3 nucleotides: TGTGCCTGGAGTGATCCAACAGGGCATGGCCGGTACGAGCAGTACTTC.

This clone showed up just a few times. The gene calls are TRBV13 and TRBJ2-4; D is undetermined. The germline gives CDR1 PRHDT, CDR2 FYEKMQ (reference sequence). The CDR3 contains 13 residues. Trimming removed 1 base at V and 7 bases at J, with 8 bases between. Here the CDR3 reads CASSLDSRNIQYF. CDR3 nucleotide sequence: TGTGCCAGCAGCTTAGACAGCAGGAACATTCAGTACTTC. The full variable domain, in which reference TRBV13 and TRBJ2-4 provide the parts outside the CDR3, is AAGVIQSPRHLIKEKRETATLKCYPIPRHDTVYWYQQGPGQDPQFLISFYEKMQSDKGSIPDRFSAQQFSDYHSELNMSSLELGDSALYFCASSLDSRNIQYFGAGTRLSVL.

The genes are TRBV7-2 and TRBJ1-5, with D perhaps matching TRBD1 (5 bases). Germline CDR1 reads SGHTA; CDR2 reads FQGNSA. The V end was cut by 2 bases, the J end by 2 bases, with 10 bases between. The CDR3 length is 15 residues. CDR3 amino acids: CASSLQGRGNQPQHF. CDR3 bases: TGTGCCAGCAGCTTACAGGGAAGGGGCAATCAGCCCCAGCATTTT.

The chain recombines TRBV2 with TRBJ2-5, with 8 bases matching TRBD2. Germline CDR1 is SNHLY and CDR2 is FYNNEI. The CDR3 is 14 residues long. Trimming at V came to 7 bases and at J to 5 bases, leaving 9 bases not matched to a gene. The CDR3 loop reads CASIRGGTKETQYF. The CDR3 DNA sequence: TGTGCCAGCATCCGGGGGGGGACCAAGGAGACCCAGTACTTC. Full variable domain (rest looked up from reference TRBV2 and TRBJ2-5): EPEVTQTPSHQVTQMGQEVILRCVPISNHLYFYWYRQILGQKVEFLVSFYNNEISEKSEIFDDQFSVERPDGSNFTLKIRSTKLEDSAMYFCASIRGGTKETQYFGPGTRLLVL.